Below are 22 T cell receptor beta chains sequenced from a single sample in a study of blood T cell repertoires in COVID-19. Generated by immunoSEQ multiplex PCR, the TCRdb table keeps only in-frame clones and is missing some. This table holds roughly 200,000 clones, about 90% found once. Input material: peripheral blood. These receptor sequences come from a man aged 45-65 years with acute or convalescent COVID-19.

J is TRBJ1-1 and V is TRBV7-3; the D gene is possibly TRBD1 (6 bases). V was clipped by 6 bases and J by 0 bases, with 14 bases between them. Germline CDR1 is SGHTA and CDR2 is FQGTGA. This CDR3 has 15 amino acids. The CDR3 here is CASRSRTDMNTEAFF. CDR3 coding DNA: TGTGCCAGCAGGAGCCGGACAGACATGAACACTGAAGCTTTCTTT.

J is TRBJ1-3 and V is TRBV5-1; D may be TRBD1 (6 bases). V lost 1 base and J 0 bases, leaving 14 bases between the germline ends. The germline CDR1 and CDR2 sequences are SGHRS and YFSETQ. The CDR3 covers 17 residues. CDR3 bases: TGCGCCAGCAGCTTGACGATGACAGGCTTCTCTGGAAACACCATATATTTT. Amino acids: CASSLTMTGFSGNTIYF. The entire variable domain, with the rest obtained from reference TRBV5-1 and TRBJ1-3, is as follows: KAGVTQTPRYLIKTRGQQVTLSCSPISGHRSVSWYQQTPGQGLQFLFEYFSETQRNKGNFPGRFSGRQFSNSRSEMNVSTLELGDSALYLCASSLTMTGFSGNTIYFGEGSWLTVV.

The V gene is TRBV7-2, the J gene TRBJ1-4; the match to TRBD1 covers 7 bases. The CDR3 has 14 residues. Germline V gene data show CDR1 as SGHTA and CDR2 as FQGNSA. After removal of 5 bases from V and 7 bases from J, the junction contained 7 bases not matched to a gene. DNA for the CDR3: TGTGCCAGCAGCCGGCGACAGGGCGGTGAAAAACTGTTTTTT. Protein product: CASSRRQGGEKLFF.

The chain links TRBV7-9 to TRBJ2-1; D is possibly TRBD2 (6 bases). Germline CDR1 reads SEHNR; CDR2 reads FQNEAQ (reference sequence). CDR3 length: 13 residues. Trimming took 4 bases from V and 8 from J, leaving 12 bases between them. The DNA of the CDR3 is TGTGCCAGCAGCTCCCGGGGAGGTCATGAGCAGTTCTTC. The encoded protein is CASSSRGGHEQFF.

This clone has only one observation. CDR3 coding DNA: TGTGCCAGCAGCGGAAACGCGGCCAGTCCTGTGTACGAGCAGTACTTC. Encoded protein: CASSGNAASPVYEQYF. This rearrangement joins TRBV9 to TRBJ2-7; D is uncertain. CDR3 length equals 16 residues. Germline CDR1 reads SGDLS; CDR2 reads YYNGEE. V lost 3 bases to trimming and J lost 4 bases, with 20 bases between them.

V is TRBV6-2 or TRBV6-3 and J is TRBJ2-5; 12 bases align to TRBD2. J gave up 4 bases and V 2 bases, and 11 bases lay outside the gene matches. This CDR3 has 18 amino acids. Germline loops: CDR1 MNHEY, CDR2 SVGEGT. CDR3 sequence: CASSYPGLAGGPGETQYF. The CDR3 DNA reads TGTGCCAGCAGTTACCCCGGCCTAGCGGGAGGGCCGGGAGAGACCCAGTACTTC.

This chain uses TRBV7-8 with TRBJ2-4; 8 positions match TRBD2. The CDR3 has 15 residues. J lost 10 bases, V lost 5 bases, and 13 bases had no gene match. Germline V gene sequence: CDR1 SGHVS, CDR2 FQNEAQ. DNA of the CDR3: TGTGCCAGCAGCCGAGTAGCGGGACCCCAGGGGATTCAGTACTTC. The encoded protein is CASSRVAGPQGIQYF. The variable domain in full, completed from reference TRBV7-8 and TRBJ2-4, reads GAGVSQSPRYKVAKRGQDVALRCDPISGHVSLFWYQQALGQGPEFLTYFQNEAQLDKSGLPSDRFFAERPEGSVSTLKIQRTQQEDSAVYLCASSRVAGPQGIQYFGAGTRLSVL.

The chain employs TRBV9 and TRBJ2-7; 10 nucleotides align to TRBD2. Germline loops: CDR1 SGDLS, CDR2 YYNGEE. Trimming cost V 0 bases and J 5 bases; bases outside gene matches: 8. The CDR3 spans 16 residues. In nucleotides, the CDR3 is TGTGCCAGCAGCGTAGAGGCTAGCGGGAGTCGCGACGAGCAGTACTTC. Encoded protein: CASSVEASGSRDEQYF.

V gene TRBV7-8 combines with J gene TRBJ2-1, with unresolved D. The germline V gene encodes CDR1 SGHVS and CDR2 FQNEAQ. Trimming shortened V by 5 bases and J by 0 bases, and 11 bases separated the two germline ends. The CDR3 is 15 residues long. The CDR3 nucleotides are TGTGCCAGCAGCCCCTCCGTGAGCTCCTACAATGAGCAGTTCTTC. Its translation is CASSPSVSSYNEQFF.

The chain combines TRBV4-3 with TRBJ2-3; 7 bases fit TRBD2. V was clipped by 4 bases and J by 3 bases; unmatched bases: 13. Germline assignment: CDR1 LGHNA and CDR2 YSLEER. The CDR3 runs to 17 residues. DNA of the CDR3: TGCGCCAGCAGCCCTGGGGGAGCCGGGGGGAGGACAGATACGCAGTATTTT. Translation: CASSPGGAGGRTDTQYF.

The J gene is TRBJ1-2, the V gene TRBV11-1, with 8 bases fitting TRBD1. The CDR3 totals 15 residues. Germline loops: CDR1 SGHAT, CDR2 FQDESV (reference sequence). The junction had 7 bases not matched to a gene; V was cut back by 5 bases and J by 2 bases. CDR3 in DNA: TGTGCCAGCAGCCACCGACAGGGGCAAAACTATGGCTACACCTTC. This gives the protein CASSHRQGQNYGYTF.

V and J are TRBV7-9 and TRBJ1-1, with 8 nucleotides matching TRBD1. Germline V lookup: CDR1 SEHNR, CDR2 FQNEAQ (reference sequence). V was clipped by 5 bases and J by 7 bases; unmatched bases: 9. This CDR3 is 14 amino acids long. This chain's CDR3 is CASSPVTGVGEAFF. CDR3 in DNA: TGTGCCAGCAGCCCTGTGACAGGGGTCGGTGAAGCTTTCTTT. The full variable domain, completed using reference TRBV7-9 and TRBJ1-1, is DTGVSQNPRHKITKRGQNVTFRCDPISEHNRLYWYRQTLGQGPEFLTYFQNEAQLEKSRLLSDRFSAERPKGSFSTLEIQRTEQGDSAMYLCASSPVTGVGEAFFGQGTRLTVV.

The rearrangement links TRBV20-1 to TRBJ2-3; D gene ambiguous. V lost 3 bases to trimming and J lost 1 base, with 5 bases between them. CDR1 and CDR2 (germline): DFQATT, SNEGSKA (reference sequence). The CDR3 runs to 12 residues. CDR3 sequence reads: CSASPGTDTQYF. The CDR3 nucleotides read TGCAGTGCTAGTCCCGGCACAGATACGCAGTATTTT.

The chain has TRBV4-1 and TRBJ2-1, with D uncertain. With 1 base removed from V and 4 bases from J, the gap between germline ends came to 5 bases. The CDR3 extends over 13 amino acids. The germline gives CDR1 MGHRA, CDR2 YSYEKL. CDR3 in amino acids: CASSQGLYNEQFF. CDR3 bases: TGCGCCAGCAGCCAAGGCCTATACAATGAGCAGTTCTTC.

The V and J genes are TRBV13 and TRBJ2-5; the match to TRBD2 covers 9 bases. The CDR3 extends over 13 amino acids. Germline CDR1 is PRHDT and CDR2 is FYEKMQ (reference sequence). V shed 5 bases, J shed 9 bases, and the junction held 7 bases outside the gene matches. Written as DNA, the CDR3 is TGTGCCAGCAGCCCACTAGCGGGCCTTCCCCAGTACTTC. It encodes CASSPLAGLPQYF.

The chain is built from TRBV19 and TRBJ1-4, with TRBD1 matching over 9 bases. Per germline, CDR1 LNHDA and CDR2 SQIVND (reference sequence). The V gene end was trimmed by 7 bases and the J gene end by 7 bases; junction bases not matched to a gene: 10. The CDR3 consists of 15 residues. The chain's CDR3 is CASTNTGGAIEKLFF. CDR3 DNA sequence: TGTGCCAGTACCAACACAGGGGGCGCGATTGAAAAACTGTTTTTT.

The V and J genes are TRBV7-2 and TRBJ1-2; TRBD1 matches 8 bases. The ends lost 0 bases at V and 4 bases at J; junction bases unmatched: 10. CDR3 length equals 17 residues. From germline, CDR1 is SGHTA and CDR2 FQGNSA. CDR3: CASSLARVRGQSYGYTF. As DNA, the CDR3 is TGTGCCAGCAGCTTAGCCCGGGTCAGGGGGCAATCCTATGGCTACACCTTC. The entire variable domain, with the rest obtained from reference TRBV7-2 and TRBJ1-2, is as follows: GAGVSQSPSNKVTEKGKDVELRCDPISGHTALYWYRQSLGQGLEFLIYFQGNSAPDKSGLPSDRFSAERTGGSVSTLTIQRTQQEDSAVYLCASSLARVRGQSYGYTFGSGTRLTVV.

This clone was recorded once. V and J are TRBV9 and TRBJ2-5; the match to TRBD2 covers 8 bases. Trimming at V came to 4 bases and at J to 5 bases, leaving 10 bases not matched to a gene. There are 15 residues in the CDR3. Germline CDR1 SGDLS, CDR2 YYNGEE. The CDR3 nucleotides read TGTGCCAGCAGCCCGGGACTAGGAGGGTGGGAGACCCAGTACTTC. It codes for CASSPGLGGWETQYF.

V is TRBV30 and J is TRBJ2-1; 8 bases fit TRBD1. There are 15 residues in the CDR3. CDR1 and CDR2 (germline): GTSNPN, SVGIG (reference sequence). After removal of 0 bases from V and 7 bases from J, the junction contained 8 bases not matched to a gene. The CDR3 DNA sequence: TGTGCCTGGAGTGTAGGACAGGGCTGGGGGAATGAGCAGTTCTTC. This encodes CAWSVGQGWGNEQFF.

This rearrangement joins TRBV2 to TRBJ1-4; tentative D call: TRBD1 (6 bases). The germline V gene encodes CDR1 SNHLY and CDR2 FYNNEI. V was cut by 3 bases and J by 8 bases, with 13 bases left in between. CDR3 length equals 14 residues. The CDR3 reads CASSDHRVGEKLFF. The CDR3 nucleotides are TGTGCCAGCAGTGACCACAGGGTAGGGGAAAAACTGTTTTTT.

V and J are TRBV11-2 and TRBJ2-7; 7 bases match TRBD1. The ends lost 1 base at V and 6 bases at J; junction bases unmatched: 6. Germline values: CDR1 SGHAT, CDR2 FQNNGV. The CDR3 covers 14 residues. The DNA of the CDR3 is TGTGCCAGCAGCTTAGCGACAGGGCCGTTCGAGCAGTACTTC. Translating gives CASSLATGPFEQYF.

The genes are TRBV14 and TRBJ2-2; 7 bases line up with TRBD2. CDR1 is SGHDN, CDR2 FVKESK, per germline. The CDR3 length is 16 residues. The ends lost 1 base at V and 4 bases at J; junction bases unmatched: 6. The CDR3 loop reads CASSQGLADTTGELFF. In nucleotides, the CDR3 is TGTGCCAGCAGCCAAGGCCTAGCGGATACCACCGGGGAGCTGTTTTTT. Drawing the rest from reference TRBV14 and TRBJ2-2, the complete variable domain is EAGVTQFPSHSVIEKGQTVTLRCDPISGHDNLYWYRRVMGKEIKFLLHFVKESKQDESGMPNNRFLAERTGGTYSTLKVQPAELEDSGVYFCASSQGLADTTGELFFGEGSRLTVL.